This TCR beta chain was sequenced during a study of graft-versus-host responses after intestinal transplantation. This CDR3 is built from 16 residues. Germline-derived CDR1 and CDR2 are SGHTA and FQGNSA. Trimming at V came to 1 base and at J to 5 bases, leaving 7 bases not matched to a gene. Repertoires were generated with immunoSEQ multiplex PCR, while TCRdb's copy carries only in-frame clones and drops some. The profile shows over 7,500 clones, around 62% of them singletons. About this clone itself: Its antigen is not known.

The study, taken as a whole, reports: GvH clones surfaced in recipient marrow, some emerging earlier in ileum or blood.

Both intraepithelial and lamina propria lymphocytes were released by processing graft tissue. The TCR was taken from a human patient who received an intestinal transplant, so some T cells may come from the graft donor. V gene TRBV7-2 combines with J gene TRBJ2-1; 8 bases map to TRBD2. The sample consisted of ileum tissue, taken less than 470 days after transplant. Written as DNA, the CDR3 is TGTGCCAGCAGCTTAGATGCCGGGGGGGAGAACAATGAGCAGTTCTTC. Protein sequence: CASSLDAGGENNEQFF.